These T cell receptor beta chains were read from a single sample in a study of beta chain features in type 1 diabetes. Repertoires were generated with immunoSEQ multiplex PCR, while TCRdb's copy carries only in-frame clones and drops some. The sample lists a few hundred thousand clones; approximately 15% were seen once. Sequences were obtained from naive CD4+ T cells from blood. The source of these receptors is a man between 18 and 29 years old with type 1 diabetes. Both conserved end residues are part of each CDR3. The order of the fields is CDR3 protein, CDR3 DNA, D gene, V gene, clone size, J gene. The D gene is left open where the match is weak. Not every row has a clone size; where given, it reads once, few, many or a size class.

CDR3: CASSSSKGEETQYF
DNA: TGTGCCAGCAGCTCTAGCAAGGGGGAAGAGACCCAGTACTTC
D: -
V: TRBV5-4
size: few
J: TRBJ2-5

CDR3: CASTLLGRRDTDTQYF
DNA: TGTGCCAGCACCCTTTTGGGCAGACGGGACACAGATACGCAGTATTTT
D: -
V: TRBV7-9
size: few
J: TRBJ2-3

CDR3: CASKTVRRRETQYF
DNA: TGTGCCAGCAAAACTGTGAGGCGGCGCGAGACCCAGTACTTC
D: -
V: TRBV28
size: -
J: TRBJ2-5

CDR3: CAWSAHPVRGEQFF
DNA: TGTGCCTGGAGTGCGCACCCCGTGAGGGGGGAGCAGTTCTTC
D: -
V: TRBV30
size: few
J: TRBJ2-1

CDR3: CASSSGFRAGELFF
DNA: TGTGCCAGCAGTTCCGGGTTCCGGGCCGGGGAGCTGTTTTTT
D: -
V: TRBV2
size: -
J: TRBJ2-2

CDR3: CASSGYSGQETQYF
DNA: TGCGCCAGCAGCGGATATAGCGGCCAAGAGACCCAGTACTTC
D: -
V: TRBV5-1
size: few
J: TRBJ2-5

CDR3: CASSQPAAGIQYF
DNA: TGTGCCAGCAGCCAACCCGCGGCCGGCATTCAGTACTTC
D: -
V: TRBV14
size: few
J: TRBJ2-4

CDR3: CASSSSIAVQPQHF
DNA: TGTGCCAGCAGCTCGAGCATTGCGGTACAGCCCCAGCATTTT
D: -
V: TRBV9
size: -
J: TRBJ1-5

CDR3: CASSPSGHLNTEAFF
DNA: TGTGCCAGCAGCCCGTCGGGACACCTGAACACTGAAGCTTTCTTT
D: -
V: TRBV9
size: -
J: TRBJ1-1

CDR3: CASSRDRAEKLFF
DNA: TGTGCCAGCAGTCGGGACAGGGCTGAAAAACTGTTTTTT
D: TRBD1
V: TRBV7-2
size: -
J: TRBJ1-4

CDR3: CASSWAGPPSPGELFF
DNA: TGCGCCAGCAGCTGGGCGGGACCCCCGTCCCCCGGGGAGCTGTTTTTT
D: -
V: TRBV5-1
size: few
J: TRBJ2-2

CDR3: CASSRGGLAGGSEETQYF
DNA: TGTGCCAGCAGCAGGGGCGGACTAGCGGGGGGGTCAGAAGAGACCCAGTACTTC
D: TRBD2
V: TRBV5-4
size: -
J: TRBJ2-5

CDR3: CASSGPGQGMSGELFF
DNA: TGCGCCAGCAGCGGCCCGGGACAGGGAATGTCCGGGGAGCTGTTTTTT
D: TRBD1
V: TRBV5-1
size: -
J: TRBJ2-2

CDR3: CASHNRASSGNTIYF
DNA: TGTGCCAGCCATAACAGGGCGAGCTCTGGAAACACCATATATTTT
D: -
V: TRBV21-1
size: -
J: TRBJ1-3

CDR3: CASSASRYQETQYF
DNA: TGTGCCAGCAGCGCTTCGAGGTACCAAGAGACCCAGTACTTC
D: -
V: TRBV11-2
size: few
J: TRBJ2-5

CDR3: CAISERGTRTGRDETQYF
DNA: TGTGCCATCAGTGAGCGGGGGACCCGGACAGGGAGGGACGAGACCCAGTACTTC
D: -
V: TRBV10-3
size: -
J: TRBJ2-5

CDR3: CASSPTSRPYEQYF
DNA: TGTGCCAGCAGCCCGACTAGTCGACCCTACGAGCAGTACTTC
D: -
V: TRBV7-9
size: -
J: TRBJ2-7

CDR3: CATREAGIYGYTF
DNA: TGTGCCACCCGCGAGGCGGGAATCTATGGCTACACCTTC
D: -
V: TRBV15
size: once
J: TRBJ1-2

CDR3: CASSTRGPGNQPQHF
DNA: TGTGCCAGCAGCACCAGGGGGCCCGGCAATCAGCCCCAGCATTTT
D: TRBD1
V: TRBV5-6
size: -
J: TRBJ1-5

CDR3: CASSSERIGGGYTF
DNA: TGTGCCAGCAGCTCCGAACGTATTGGAGGGGGCTACACCTTC
D: -
V: TRBV7-8
size: few
J: TRBJ1-2

CDR3: CASSLMGQPYEQYF
DNA: TGTGCCAGCAGCTTAATGGGACAGCCCTACGAGCAGTACTTC
D: TRBD1
V: TRBV7-2
size: -
J: TRBJ2-7

CDR3: CAWAQGNTGELFF
DNA: TGTGCCTGGGCGCAGGGGAACACCGGGGAGCTGTTTTTT
D: -
V: TRBV30
size: -
J: TRBJ2-2

CDR3: CARQGRVQNTEAFF
DNA: TGTGCCAGGCAAGGGCGGGTCCAGAACACTGAAGCTTTCTTT
D: -
V: TRBV2
size: few
J: TRBJ1-1

CDR3: CSVGTTGNTIYF
DNA: TGCAGCGTCGGGACAACTGGAAACACCATATATTTT
D: -
V: TRBV29-1
size: -
J: TRBJ1-3

CDR3: CASSLGQGFFDEQYF
DNA: TGCGCCAGCAGCTTGGGACAGGGGTTCTTCGACGAGCAGTACTTC
D: TRBD1
V: TRBV5-1
size: few
J: TRBJ2-7

CDR3: CASSATGTSRSGELFF
DNA: TGTGCCAGCAGCGCCACCGGGACTTCTCGTTCCGGGGAGCTGTTTTTT
D: -
V: TRBV9
size: -
J: TRBJ2-2

CDR3: CASSQDSFILAGTSF
DNA: TGTGCCAGCAGCCAAGATAGTTTTATCTTAGCGGGGACATCATTC
D: TRBD2
V: TRBV14
size: -
J: TRBJ2-7

CDR3: CASRAAGGTDTQYF
DNA: TGTGCCAGCAGAGCGGCGGGAGGCACAGATACGCAGTATTTT
D: TRBD2
V: TRBV28
size: few
J: TRBJ2-3

CDR3: CASSLGTSGSLEQYF
DNA: TGCGCCAGCAGCTTGGGGACTAGCGGGAGCCTGGAGCAGTACTTC
D: TRBD2
V: TRBV5-1
size: few
J: TRBJ2-7